This entry concerns a single T cell receptor beta chain. The antigen remains undetermined. This record belongs to a study of T cell responses to AZD1222 COVID-19 vaccine. Findings and limits, study-wide: Seropositive at baseline were only a handful of AZD1222 recipients.

Assay used: immunoSEQ multiplex PCR; TCRdb lists only in-frame clones, some missing. The repertoire holds roughly 100,000 clones, with just over 90% as singletons. CDR1 is MGHDK and CDR2 is SYGVNS in the germline V gene. The CDR3 loop spans 14 amino acids. Trimming stripped 5 bases from V and 3 bases from J, with 11 bases between. Sequencing used peripheral blood, obtained on day 0 of AZD1222 vaccination. This sequence joins TRBV25-1 and TRBJ1-5, with a tentative D call TRBD1 (5 bases). This receptor was taken from an adult in good health. The CDR3 coding sequence is TGTGCCAGCAGTCCTGCGGGGGACAATCAGCCCCAGCATTTT. Amino acids: CASSPAGDNQPQHF.